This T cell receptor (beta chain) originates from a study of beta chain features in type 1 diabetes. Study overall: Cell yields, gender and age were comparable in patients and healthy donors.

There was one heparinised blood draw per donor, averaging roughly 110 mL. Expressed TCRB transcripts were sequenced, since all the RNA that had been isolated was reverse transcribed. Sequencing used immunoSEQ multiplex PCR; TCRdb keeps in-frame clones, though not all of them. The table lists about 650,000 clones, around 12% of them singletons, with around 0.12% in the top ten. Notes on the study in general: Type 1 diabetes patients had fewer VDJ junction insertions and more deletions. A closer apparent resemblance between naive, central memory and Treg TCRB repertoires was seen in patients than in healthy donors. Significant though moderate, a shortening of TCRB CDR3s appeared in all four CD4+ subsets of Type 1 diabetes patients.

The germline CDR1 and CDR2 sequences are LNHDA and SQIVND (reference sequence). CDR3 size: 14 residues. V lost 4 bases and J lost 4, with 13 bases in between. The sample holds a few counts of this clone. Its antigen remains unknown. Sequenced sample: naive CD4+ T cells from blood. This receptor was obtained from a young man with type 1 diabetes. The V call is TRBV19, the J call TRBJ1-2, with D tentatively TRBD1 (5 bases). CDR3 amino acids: CASSNPQGFYGYTF. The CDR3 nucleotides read TGTGCCAGTAGTAATCCGCAGGGCTTCTATGGCTACACCTTC.